This TCR beta chain was sequenced for a study of blood T cell repertoires in COVID-19 (dated by TCRdb to 2018 to 2021). In the study overall: Collaborator samples came from the United States, Italy and Spain and covered acute and convalescent phases of COVID-19. The prospective study material was composed of cDNA or gDNA derived from T cells, B-cell-depleted T cells, or PBMCs. Subjects who had been exposed to COVID-19, were actively infected with it, or had recovered from it provided the deeply sampled blood TCRbeta repertoires that made up the dataset. The repertoires were made available in a free public database intended to serve as a resource for research on the immune response to SARS-CoV-2. The samples were drawn from the first 160 participants of the ongoing ImmuneRACE study and from over a thousand subjects provided by 6 global collaborators. A de-identified subject ID, COVID-19 status, age in years and sex were almost always included in the sample metadata. Where available, HLA class I and class II types were taken from metadata supplied by the sample provider and were not determined by assay-based typing.

Worth noting for this clone: The antigen this receptor binds is unknown. Base qualities are not provided; no much larger clone lies one nucleotide away.

Results and caveats for the whole study, not just this receptor: The quantity of clinical and demographic metadata differed by source and by participant and was supplied without curation.

Participants in the prospective study were aged roughly 18 to 90 years, lived in approximately 26 United States geographic areas, and enrolled through a virtual design. In the prospective study, participants were assigned to cohorts based on the clinical history participants reported in a screening survey and a study questionnaire. ImmuneRACE Cohort 3 recovered participants were defined by two consecutive negative NP/OP PCR tests, healthcare professional clearance, or symptom resolution. Mobile phlebotomists in the prospective study collected whole blood, serum and a nasopharyngeal or oropharyngeal swab from every participant. Over a 2-month period, participants in the prospective study had the option of providing additional blood draws and questionnaires. Blood samples from the prospective study were shipped frozen or at room temperature prior to DNA extraction. TCRbeta CDR3 regions were amplified from genomic DNA using the immunoSEQ Assay, a bias-controlled multiplex PCR. Per the authors' processing: The number of nucleated cells in each sample was estimated by amplification of reference gene primers within the assay. To quantify the absolute abundance of each unique TCRbeta CDR3 rearrangement, sequence reads were collapsed and filtered. For each sample, productive Simpson clonality was calculated by taking the square root of Simpson's diversity index across productive rearrangements. The table was pulled from immuneACCESS by TCRdb, which kept in-frame rearrangements only. Such tables lose some clones; where checked, under half of the loss comes from unresolved V genes, and the rest has no known cause. The V and J calls and clone size are taken from that table; D and trimming were inferred from the DNA. This sample gives around 250,000 clones in total; 75% to 90% of them show up just once. Around 2% of the sample comes from the top ten.

V loses 2 bases at its end and J loses 7 bases; junction bases beyond the gene matches: 13. There are 17 amino acids in the CDR3, from cysteine to phenylalanine inclusive. The kept DNA is CDR3 alone, 51 bases in frame from the first base. CDR1 is given as MDHEN and CDR2 as SYDVKM, both from the germline V gene. This TCR was recovered from a woman aged 50 to 60 who had recovered from COVID-19. Sequencing used PBMCs or T cells enriched from blood (not recorded which). The chain is encoded by TRBV28 joined to TRBJ1-4; 7 central nucleotides agree with TRBD1. CDR3 region: CASSLAARGLAGEKLFF. The nucleotides read TGTGCCAGCAGTTTAGCCGCGAGGGGGCTTGCGGGTGAAAAACTGTTTTTT.